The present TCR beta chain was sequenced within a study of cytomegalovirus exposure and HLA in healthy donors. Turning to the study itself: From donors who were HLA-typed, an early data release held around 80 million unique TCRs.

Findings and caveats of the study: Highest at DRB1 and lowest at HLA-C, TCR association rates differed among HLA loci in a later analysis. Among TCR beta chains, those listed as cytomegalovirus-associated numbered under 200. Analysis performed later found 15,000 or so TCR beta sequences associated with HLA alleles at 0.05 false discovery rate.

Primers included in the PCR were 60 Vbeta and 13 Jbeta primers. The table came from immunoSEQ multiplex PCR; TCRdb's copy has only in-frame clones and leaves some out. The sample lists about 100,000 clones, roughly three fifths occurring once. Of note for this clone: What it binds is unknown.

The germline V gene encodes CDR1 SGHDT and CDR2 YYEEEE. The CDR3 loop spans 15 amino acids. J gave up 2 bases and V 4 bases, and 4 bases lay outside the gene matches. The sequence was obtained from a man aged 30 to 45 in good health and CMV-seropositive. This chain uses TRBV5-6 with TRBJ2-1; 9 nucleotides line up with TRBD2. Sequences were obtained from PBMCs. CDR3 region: CASSPLAGAYNEQFF. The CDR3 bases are TGTGCCAGCAGCCCATTAGCGGGGGCCTACAATGAGCAGTTCTTC.